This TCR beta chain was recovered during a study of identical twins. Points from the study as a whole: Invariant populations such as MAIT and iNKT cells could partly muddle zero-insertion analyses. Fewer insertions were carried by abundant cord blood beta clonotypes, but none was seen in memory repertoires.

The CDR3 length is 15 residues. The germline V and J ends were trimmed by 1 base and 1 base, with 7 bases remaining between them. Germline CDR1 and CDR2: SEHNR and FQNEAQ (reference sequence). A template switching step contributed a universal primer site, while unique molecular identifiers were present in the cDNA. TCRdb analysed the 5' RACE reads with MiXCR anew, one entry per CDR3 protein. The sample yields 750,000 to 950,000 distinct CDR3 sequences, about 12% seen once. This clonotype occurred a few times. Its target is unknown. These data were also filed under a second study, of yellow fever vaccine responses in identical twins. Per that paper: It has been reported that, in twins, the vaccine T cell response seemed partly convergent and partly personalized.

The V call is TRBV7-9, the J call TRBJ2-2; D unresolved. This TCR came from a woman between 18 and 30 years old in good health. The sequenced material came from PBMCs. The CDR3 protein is CASSLEPENTGELFF. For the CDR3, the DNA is TGTGCCAGCAGCTTAGAGCCGGAGAACACCGGGGAGCTGTTTTTT.